Shown below are 5 T cell receptor beta chains from a single sample sequenced in a study of blood T cell repertoires in COVID-19. Clones were sequenced by immunoSEQ multiplex PCR, and TCRdb holds only the in-frame ones, with some missing. The sample lists about 200,000 clones, around 89% occurring once. The specimen sequenced was PBMCs or T cells enriched from blood (not recorded which). The receptors originated from a young woman who had recovered from COVID-19.

The CDR3 loop is CASSAGQRGWGEQYF. CDR3 DNA sequence: TGTGCCAGCAGCGCGGGACAGCGAGGGTGGGGTGAGCAGTACTTC. This sequence joins TRBV7-8 and TRBJ2-7; D may be TRBD1 (7 bases). V was pared by 5 bases and J by 7 bases, with 21 bases between. CDR1 and CDR2 from the germline V gene are SGHVS and FQNEAQ. The CDR3 spans 15 residues.

The chain is built from TRBV9 and TRBJ2-5, with 9 bases that match TRBD2. The junction had 5 bases not matched to a gene; V was cut back by 1 base and J by 4 bases. Germline V CDR1 and CDR2: SGDLS, YYNGEE. The CDR3 covers 15 residues. Here the CDR3 reads CASSVSSGGLETQYF. CDR3 coding DNA: TGTGCCAGCAGCGTAAGTAGCGGGGGCCTAGAGACCCAGTACTTC. Looking up the rest from reference TRBV9 and TRBJ2-5 gives the full variable domain: DSGVTQTPKHLITATGQRVTLRCSPRSGDLSVYWYQQSLDQGLQFLIQYYNGEERAKGNILERFSAQQFPDLHSELNLSSLELGDSALYFCASSVSSGGLETQYFGPGTRLLVL.

This chain uses TRBV5-5 with TRBJ1-1, with 7 bases fitting TRBD1. The germline gives CDR1 SGHKS, CDR2 YYEKEE (reference sequence). Trimming at V came to 7 bases and at J to 3 bases, leaving 6 bases not matched to a gene. The CDR3 runs to 13 residues. CDR3 nucleotide sequence: TGTGCCAGCGTCCCTACAGGGGACACTGAAGCTTTCTTT. This encodes CASVPTGDTEAFF.

This clone was counted between two and nine times. The V call is TRBV12-5, the J call TRBJ1-5, with a possible D match to TRBD1 (6 bases). V shed 6 bases and J shed 0 bases, with 15 bases lying between them. Germline V gene data show CDR1 as LGHNT and CDR2 as FRNRAP. This CDR3 region has 16 residues. The DNA for the CDR3 is TGTGCTAGTGGACCTGGGGGGGCTTATAGCAATCAGCCCCAGCATTTT. Encoded protein: CASGPGGAYSNQPQHF.

The chain is built from TRBV10-3 and TRBJ1-1; 7 bases agree with TRBD1. The CDR3 sequence is 14 residues long. Germline CDR1 and CDR2: ENHRY and SYGVKD. Trimming removed 8 bases from V and 1 base from J; junction bases left unmatched: 7. The DNA of the CDR3 is TGTGCCATCCGATCCGGGACAGAGAACACTGAAGCTTTCTTT. It is translated as CAIRSGTENTEAFF.